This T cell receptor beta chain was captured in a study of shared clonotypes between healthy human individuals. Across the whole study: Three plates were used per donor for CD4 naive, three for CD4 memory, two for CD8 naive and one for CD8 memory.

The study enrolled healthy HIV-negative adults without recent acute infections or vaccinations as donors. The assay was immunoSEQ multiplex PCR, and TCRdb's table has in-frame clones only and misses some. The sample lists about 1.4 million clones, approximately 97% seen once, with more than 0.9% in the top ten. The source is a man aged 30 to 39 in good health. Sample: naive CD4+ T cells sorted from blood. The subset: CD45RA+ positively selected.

CDR3 protein: CASSPAHGNEQFF. The DNA of the CDR3 is TGTGCCAGCAGTCCCGCCCATGGGAATGAGCAGTTCTTC. V and J are TRBV6-1 and TRBJ2-1; D gene unclear. Trimming left V 5 bases short and J 7 bases short, with 12 bases between. This CDR3 region has 13 residues. The germline gives CDR1 MNHNS, CDR2 SASEGT.